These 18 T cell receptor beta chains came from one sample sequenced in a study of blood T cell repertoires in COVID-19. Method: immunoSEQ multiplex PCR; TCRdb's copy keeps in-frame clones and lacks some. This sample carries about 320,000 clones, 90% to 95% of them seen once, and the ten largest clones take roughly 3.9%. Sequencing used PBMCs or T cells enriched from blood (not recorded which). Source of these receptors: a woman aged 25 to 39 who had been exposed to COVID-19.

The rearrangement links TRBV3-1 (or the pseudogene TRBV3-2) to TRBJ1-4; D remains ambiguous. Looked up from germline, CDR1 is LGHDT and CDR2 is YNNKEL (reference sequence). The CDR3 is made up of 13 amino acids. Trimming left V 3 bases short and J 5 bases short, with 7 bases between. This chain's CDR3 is CASSQSMNEKLFF. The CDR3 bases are TGTGCCAGCAGCCAGAGTATGAATGAAAAACTGTTTTTT.

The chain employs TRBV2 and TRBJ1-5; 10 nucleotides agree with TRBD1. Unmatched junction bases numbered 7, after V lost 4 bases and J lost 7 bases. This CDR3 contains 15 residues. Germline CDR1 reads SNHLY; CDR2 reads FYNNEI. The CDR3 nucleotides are TGTGCCAGCAGTGGACAGGGGGCGCGAGGCCAGCCCCAGCATTTT. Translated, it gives CASSGQGARGQPQHF.

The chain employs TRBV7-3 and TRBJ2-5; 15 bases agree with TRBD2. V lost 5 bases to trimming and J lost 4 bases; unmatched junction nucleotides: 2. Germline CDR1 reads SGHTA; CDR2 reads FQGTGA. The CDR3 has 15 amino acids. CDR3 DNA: TGTGCCAGCAGCCAGGGACTAGCGGGGGGAGAGACCCAGTACTTC. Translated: CASSQGLAGGETQYF.

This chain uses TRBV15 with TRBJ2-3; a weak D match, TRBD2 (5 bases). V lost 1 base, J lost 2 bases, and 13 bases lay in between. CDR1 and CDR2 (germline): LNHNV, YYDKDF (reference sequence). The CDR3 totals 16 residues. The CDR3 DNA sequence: TGTGCCACCAGCAGAGTTTTAGTAGCGAACACAGATACGCAGTATTTT. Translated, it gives CATSRVLVANTDTQYF.

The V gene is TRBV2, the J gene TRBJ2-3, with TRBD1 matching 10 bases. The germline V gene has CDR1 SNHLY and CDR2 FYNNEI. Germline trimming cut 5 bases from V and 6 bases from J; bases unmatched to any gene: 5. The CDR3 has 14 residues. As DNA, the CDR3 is TGTGCCAGCAGTTTCGACAGGGGGCTGGATACGCAGTATTTT. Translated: CASSFDRGLDTQYF.

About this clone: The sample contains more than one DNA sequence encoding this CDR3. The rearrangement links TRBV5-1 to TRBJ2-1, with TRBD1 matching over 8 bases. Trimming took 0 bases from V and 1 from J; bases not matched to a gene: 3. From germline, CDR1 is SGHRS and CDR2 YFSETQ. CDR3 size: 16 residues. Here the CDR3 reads CASSLAGQGSYNEQFF. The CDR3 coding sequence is TGCGCCAGCAGCTTGGCAGGACAGGGATCCTACAATGAGCAGTTCTTC.

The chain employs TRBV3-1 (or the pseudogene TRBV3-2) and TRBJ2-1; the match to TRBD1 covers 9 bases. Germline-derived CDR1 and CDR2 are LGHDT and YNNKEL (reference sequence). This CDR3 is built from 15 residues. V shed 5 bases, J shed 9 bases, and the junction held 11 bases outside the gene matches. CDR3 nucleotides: TGTGCCAGCAGCACCGGGACAGGGACTTACGGTGAGCAGTTCTTC. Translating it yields CASSTGTGTYGEQFF.

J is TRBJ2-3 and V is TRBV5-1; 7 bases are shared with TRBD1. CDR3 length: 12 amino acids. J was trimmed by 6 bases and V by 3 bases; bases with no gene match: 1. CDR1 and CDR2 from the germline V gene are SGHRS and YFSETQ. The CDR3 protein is CASSWDSDTQYF. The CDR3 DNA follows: TGCGCCAGCAGCTGGGACAGCGATACGCAGTATTTT.

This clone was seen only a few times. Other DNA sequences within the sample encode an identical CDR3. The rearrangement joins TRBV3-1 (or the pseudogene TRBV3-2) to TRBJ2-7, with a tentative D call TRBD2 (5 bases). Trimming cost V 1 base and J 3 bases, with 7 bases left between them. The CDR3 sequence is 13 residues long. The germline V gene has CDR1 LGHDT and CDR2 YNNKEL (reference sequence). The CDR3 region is CASSQGRGYEQYF. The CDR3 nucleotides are TGTGCCAGCAGCCAAGGACGGGGCTACGAGCAGTACTTC.

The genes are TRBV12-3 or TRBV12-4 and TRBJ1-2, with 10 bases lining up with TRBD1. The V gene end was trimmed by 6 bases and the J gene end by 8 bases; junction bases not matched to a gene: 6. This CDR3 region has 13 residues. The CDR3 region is CASSPGQGKGYTF. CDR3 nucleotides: TGTGCCAGCAGCCCGGGACAGGGGAAGGGCTACACCTTC.

CDR3 coding DNA: TGCGCCAGCAGGGACAGGGGGACAACCGGGGAGCTGTTTTTT. As protein: CASRDRGTTGELFF. V is TRBV5-1 and J is TRBJ2-2, with 10 positions matching TRBD1. Trimming removed 5 bases from V and 5 bases from J; junction bases left unmatched: 3. The germline CDR1 and CDR2 sequences are SGHRS and YFSETQ. The CDR3 consists of 14 residues.

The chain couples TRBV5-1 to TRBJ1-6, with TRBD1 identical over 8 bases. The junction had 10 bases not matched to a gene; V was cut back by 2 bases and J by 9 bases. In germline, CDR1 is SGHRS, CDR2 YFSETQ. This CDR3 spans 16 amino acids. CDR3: CASSFGPQGVSSPLHF. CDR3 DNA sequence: TGCGCCAGCAGCTTCGGTCCACAGGGGGTATCTTCACCCCTCCACTTT. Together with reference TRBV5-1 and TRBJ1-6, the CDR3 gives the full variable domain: KAGVTQTPRYLIKTRGQQVTLSCSPISGHRSVSWYQQTPGQGLQFLFEYFSETQRNKGNFPGRFSGRQFSNSRSEMNVSTLELGDSALYLCASSFGPQGVSSPLHFGNGTRLTVT.

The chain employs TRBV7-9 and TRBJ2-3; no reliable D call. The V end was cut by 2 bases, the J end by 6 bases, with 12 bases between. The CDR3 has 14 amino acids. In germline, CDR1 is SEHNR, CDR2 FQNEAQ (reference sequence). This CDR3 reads CASSLSFSSDTQYF. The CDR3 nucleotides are TGTGCCAGCAGCTTAAGCTTCTCGTCGGATACGCAGTATTTT.

The CDR3 loop is CASSRAIIGQSYEQYF. CDR3 coding DNA: TGCGCCAGCAGCCGCGCTATAATCGGACAGTCCTACGAGCAGTACTTC. This sequence joins TRBV5-1 and TRBJ2-7; the D gene is possibly TRBD1 (6 bases). Germline V gene data show CDR1 as SGHRS and CDR2 as YFSETQ. The CDR3 totals 16 residues. V lost 4 bases to trimming and J lost 1 base, with 18 bases between them.

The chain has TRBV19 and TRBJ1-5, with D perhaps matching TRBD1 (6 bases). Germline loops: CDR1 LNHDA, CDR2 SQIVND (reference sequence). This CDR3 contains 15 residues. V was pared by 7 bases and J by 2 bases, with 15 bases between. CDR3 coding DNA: TGTGCCAGTACCGAAGGCAGGGGCGGCAATCAGCCCCAGCATTTT. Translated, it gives CASTEGRGGNQPQHF.

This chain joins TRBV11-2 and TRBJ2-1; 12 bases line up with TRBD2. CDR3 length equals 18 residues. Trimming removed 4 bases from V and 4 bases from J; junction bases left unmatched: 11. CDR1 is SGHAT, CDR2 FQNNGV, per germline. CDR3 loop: CASSSGTLAGGLYNEQFF. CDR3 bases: TGTGCCAGCAGCTCAGGGACGCTAGCGGGGGGGCTGTACAATGAGCAGTTCTTC.

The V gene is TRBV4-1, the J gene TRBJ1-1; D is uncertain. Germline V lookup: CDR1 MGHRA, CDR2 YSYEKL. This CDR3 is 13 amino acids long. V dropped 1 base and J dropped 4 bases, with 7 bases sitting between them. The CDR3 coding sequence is TGCGCCAGCAGCCAAGGGCGGTCCACTGAAGCTTTCTTT. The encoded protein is CASSQGRSTEAFF.

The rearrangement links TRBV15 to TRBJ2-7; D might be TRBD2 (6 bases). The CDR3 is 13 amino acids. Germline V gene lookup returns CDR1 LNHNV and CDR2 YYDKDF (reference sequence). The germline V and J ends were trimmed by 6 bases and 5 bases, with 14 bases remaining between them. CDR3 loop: CATSRPGLNEQYF. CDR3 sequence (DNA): TGTGCCACCAGTAGACCGGGACTCAACGAGCAGTACTTC.